Below are 29 T cell receptor beta chains sequenced from a single sample in a study of T cell clones after liver transplantation. The data were produced by immunoSEQ multiplex PCR, yet TCRdb's version contains in-frame clones alone and is incomplete. The sample contains fewer than 70,000 clones, roughly two thirds of which appear only once. Sequencing used CD4+ T cells from blood, obtained before liver transplant. These receptors were taken from a human donor who received a liver transplant.

Of note for this clone: At one end, the junction sequence differs from germline, possibly due to a read error. The chain couples TRBV5-4 to TRBJ2-7; 11 nucleotides match TRBD1. The CDR3 sequence is 13 residues long. Germline CDR1 and CDR2: SGHNT and YYREEE (reference sequence). The CDR3 loop reads CASSLDTPGQGDF. The CDR3 bases are TGTGCCAGCAGCTTGGATACACCGGGACAGGGGGACTTC.

The V gene is TRBV9, the J gene TRBJ2-3, with TRBD2 as a possible D gene (6 bases). CDR3 length: 15 residues. Trimming cost V 2 bases and J 5 bases, with 15 bases left between them. Per the germline V gene, CDR1 is SGDLS and CDR2 is YYNGEE. The CDR3 sequence is CASSVGPSVKDTQYF. The CDR3 nucleotides read TGTGCCAGCAGCGTGGGGCCTAGCGTGAAAGATACGCAGTATTTT. The full variable domain, its missing parts supplied by reference TRBV9 and TRBJ2-3, is DSGVTQTPKHLITATGQRVTLRCSPRSGDLSVYWYQQSLDQGLQFLIQYYNGEERAKGNILERFSAQQFPDLHSELNLSSLELGDSALYFCASSVGPSVKDTQYFGPGTRLTVL.

V is TRBV27 and J is TRBJ2-1; D remains unclear. Per germline, CDR1 MNHEY and CDR2 SMNVEV (reference sequence). The CDR3 has 14 amino acids. Trimming took off 7 bases at V and 0 bases at J, with 10 bases between the two ends. The CDR3 nucleotides read TGTGCCAGCACCTCCATTAGCTCCTACAATGAGCAGTTCTTC. Encoded protein: CASTSISSYNEQFF.

The chain links TRBV6-6 to TRBJ2-7; D might be TRBD1 (6 bases). The V end was cut by 4 bases, the J end by 5 bases, with 12 bases between. Germline V gives CDR1 MNHNY, CDR2 SVGAGI (reference sequence). This CDR3 is built from 13 residues. For the CDR3, the DNA is TGTGCCAGCAGTTGGGCAGGGGACAACGAGCAGTACTTC. This gives the protein CASSWAGDNEQYF.

The J gene is TRBJ1-2, the V gene TRBV4-2; unclear D gene. Germline CDR1 and CDR2: LGHNA and YNFKEQ. CDR3 length: 12 amino acids. The V end was cut by 5 bases, the J end by 6 bases, with 10 bases between. CDR3 in DNA: TGTGCCAGCAGCTTGGACTTGGATGGCTACACCTTC. It encodes CASSLDLDGYTF.

In nucleotides, the CDR3 is TGTGCCAGCAGAAACGACAGACTTGGGGCCAACGTCCTGACTTTC. Its protein product is CASRNDRLGANVLTF. V and J are TRBV7-9 and TRBJ2-6; maybe TRBD1 (5 bases). The CDR3 length is 15 residues. Trimming pared 6 bases from V and 3 bases from J, leaving 12 bases between. CDR1 is SEHNR, CDR2 FQNEAQ, per germline (reference sequence).

V and J are TRBV30 and TRBJ1-1, with D perhaps TRBD1 (5 bases). CDR1 and CDR2 (germline): GTSNPN, SVGIG (reference sequence). This CDR3 region has 15 residues. Trimming removed 4 bases from V and 1 base from J, with 16 bases in between. CDR3 sequence reads: CAWTALRQRNTEAFF. CDR3 nucleotide sequence: TGTGCCTGGACGGCTCTTAGACAGCGGAACACTGAAGCTTTCTTT.

This sequence joins TRBV5-6 and TRBJ1-2; a possible D gene is TRBD1 (5 bases). Germline values: CDR1 SGHDT, CDR2 YYEEEE. The CDR3 spans 11 residues. V lost 3 bases and J 14 bases, leaving 14 bases between the germline ends. The CDR3 sequence: CASSYLGARTF. The CDR3 coding sequence is TGTGCCAGCAGCTACCTTGGGGCGAGGACCTTC.

The V and J genes are TRBV10-3 and TRBJ1-5; D uncertain. This CDR3 has 15 residues. Per the germline V gene, CDR1 is ENHRY and CDR2 is SYGVKD. Trimming removed 0 bases at V and 3 bases at J, with 9 bases between. CDR3 amino acids: CAISESIRFNQPQHF. CDR3 DNA: TGTGCCATCAGTGAGTCGATCAGATTCAATCAGCCCCAGCATTTT.

The chain employs TRBV5-1 and TRBJ2-7; 8 bases are a match to TRBD2. The CDR3 sequence is 15 residues long. Trimming took 2 bases from V and 7 from J; bases not matched to a gene: 11. Per germline, CDR1 SGHRS and CDR2 YFSETQ. CDR3 coding DNA: TGCGCCAGCAGCTTCCAGGCGGGGGGAACCGGGGAGCAGTACTTC. Translated, it gives CASSFQAGGTGEQYF.

This clone was seen once. The chain uses TRBV5-4 and TRBJ1-2; a possible D gene is TRBD1 (6 bases). The CDR3 covers 12 residues. V was cut by 4 bases and J by 4 bases, with 8 bases left in between. Germline CDR1 SGHNT, CDR2 YYREEE (reference sequence). The CDR3: CASSADSYGYTF. The CDR3 DNA reads as TGTGCCAGCAGCGCGGACAGCTATGGCTACACCTTC.

The chain links TRBV30 to TRBJ2-3; 10 bases match TRBD2. The CDR3 consists of 15 residues. Germline V gives CDR1 GTSNPN, CDR2 SVGIG (reference sequence). The J segment lost 14 bases and the V segment lost 0 bases, leaving 14 bases of the junction unmatched. The CDR3 here is CAWSVRRTSGASGYF. CDR3 sequence (DNA): TGTGCCTGGAGTGTACGTAGAACTAGCGGGGCTTCGGGGTATTTT. Full variable domain (rest looked up from reference TRBV30 and TRBJ2-3): SQTIHQWPATLVQPVGSPLSLECTVEGTSNPNLYWYRQAAGRGLQLLFYSVGIGQISSEVPQNLSASRPQDRQFILSSKKLLLSDSGFYLCAWSVRRTSGASGYFGPGTRLTVL.

The chain recombines TRBV7-2 with TRBJ2-7; 9 bases are a match to TRBD2. The CDR3 extends over 14 amino acids. CDR1 is SGHTA and CDR2 is FQGNSA in the germline V gene. Losses at the gene ends were 5 bases for V and 1 base for J; bases not matched to a gene: 3. CDR3 amino acids: CASSNSGGSYEQYF. DNA of the CDR3: TGTGCCAGCAGCAATAGCGGGGGATCCTACGAGCAGTACTTC.

This clone was observed many times. The chain uses TRBV6-5 and TRBJ1-2; 8 bases fit TRBD1. The ends lost 6 bases at V and 1 base at J; junction bases unmatched: 1. Germline loops: CDR1 MNHEY, CDR2 SVGAGI. The CDR3 extends over 13 amino acids. The CDR3 DNA is TGTGCCAGCAGGGACAGGGTTAACTATGGCTACACCTTC. Translation: CASRDRVNYGYTF.

The V call is TRBV19, the J call TRBJ1-4; 10 bases agree with TRBD1. The CDR3 loop spans 14 amino acids. Germline CDR1 reads LNHDA; CDR2 reads SQIVND (reference sequence). J was trimmed by 8 bases and V by 4 bases; bases with no gene match: 4. CDR3 nucleotide sequence: TGTGCCAGTAGTACCGGGACAGGGGAAGAAAAACTGTTTTTT. Translated, it gives CASSTGTGEEKLFF. Full variable domain (remainder filled in from reference TRBV19 and TRBJ1-4): DGGITQSPKYLFRKEGQNVTLSCEQNLNHDAMYWYRQDPGQGLRLIYYSQIVNDFQKGDIAEGYSVSREKKESFPLTVTSAQKNPTAFYLCASSTGTGEEKLFFGSGTQLSVL.

V is TRBV4-1 and J is TRBJ1-6; no firm D call. The CDR3 spans 16 residues. V was cut by 2 bases and J by 7 bases, with 15 bases left in between. Germline loops: CDR1 MGHRA, CDR2 YSYEKL. The CDR3 bases are TGCGCCAGCAGCCAACTTGATAAGACACGGAATTCACCCCTCCACTTT. This gives the protein CASSQLDKTRNSPLHF.

The chain is built from TRBV15 and TRBJ2-1, with D maybe TRBD1 (6 bases). Germline V gene lookup returns CDR1 LNHNV and CDR2 YYDKDF (reference sequence). There are 13 residues in the CDR3. Trimming removed 2 bases at V and 10 bases at J, with 12 bases between. CDR3 sequence: CATSRPTGKEQFF. CDR3 DNA: TGTGCCACCAGCAGACCGACAGGAAAGGAGCAGTTCTTC.

The V and J genes are TRBV5-8 and TRBJ2-3; 10 bases map to TRBD1. Per the germline V gene, CDR1 is SGHTS and CDR2 is YDEGEE. This CDR3 has 17 residues. Trimming took 2 bases from V and 4 from J; bases not matched to a gene: 10. The CDR3 reads CASSFFDRGRLADTQYF. CDR3 nucleotide sequence: TGTGCCAGCAGCTTCTTTGACAGGGGGCGGCTCGCAGATACGCAGTATTTT.

The CDR3 DNA reads TGTGCCAGCAGTCCAGCCATACGGGAGCCCCAGCATTTT. It is translated as CASSPAIREPQHF. The rearrangement joins TRBV28 to TRBJ1-5; D unclear. V was clipped by 5 bases and J by 8 bases, with 13 bases between them. The CDR3 is 13 amino acids. In germline, CDR1 is MDHEN, CDR2 SYDVKM.

The rearrangement joins TRBV9 to TRBJ1-1, with no clear D. Deletions cut 3 bases from V and 7 bases from J, with 10 bases between. The CDR3 has 12 residues. Germline lookup yields CDR1 SGDLS and CDR2 YYNGEE. The CDR3 coding sequence is TGTGCCAGCAGCGGACAAGTGGGTGAAGCTTTCTTT. Translated, it gives CASSGQVGEAFF. Variable domain in full (rest from reference TRBV9 and TRBJ1-1): DSGVTQTPKHLITATGQRVTLRCSPRSGDLSVYWYQQSLDQGLQFLIQYYNGEERAKGNILERFSAQQFPDLHSELNLSSLELGDSALYFCASSGQVGEAFFGQGTRLTVV.

V is TRBV2 and J is TRBJ2-3, with TRBD2 as a possible D gene (6 bases). The CDR3 spans 14 residues. The germline V gene encodes CDR1 SNHLY and CDR2 FYNNEI. The ends were cut back, 7 bases at V and 2 bases at J, with 13 bases in the middle. The CDR3 sequence is CASTPGDVTDTQYF. The CDR3 DNA reads as TGTGCCAGCACTCCGGGGGATGTCACAGATACGCAGTATTTT.

This clone was seen only a few times. The chain uses TRBV7-9 and TRBJ1-6, with D possibly being TRBD1 (5 bases). V was shortened by 0 bases and J by 9 bases, with 9 bases between the two germline ends. This CDR3 spans 14 amino acids. Germline assignment: CDR1 SEHNR and CDR2 FQNEAQ (reference sequence). For the CDR3, the DNA is TGTGCCAGCAGCTTAGCCTCAGGGCGTTCACCCCTCCACTTT. Translation: CASSLASGRSPLHF.

The rearrangement links TRBV28 to TRBJ2-5, with TRBD1 identical over 9 bases. The V segment lost 3 bases and the J segment 7 bases; nucleotides outside the gene matches: 6. Looked up from germline, CDR1 is MDHEN and CDR2 is SYDVKM. The CDR3 is made up of 14 amino acids. In DNA, the CDR3 is TGTGCCAGCAGTTTGTGGGACAGGGCGGCGACCCAGTACTTC. This translates into CASSLWDRAATQYF.

V usage is TRBV7-7 and J usage is TRBJ2-2, with 10 nucleotides matching TRBD2. The CDR3 spans 14 residues. The V gene end was trimmed by 7 bases and the J gene end by 5 bases; junction bases not matched to a gene: 4. Germline lookup yields CDR1 SSHAT and CDR2 FNYEAQ (reference sequence). The CDR3 DNA follows: TGTGCCAGCACGGGGACTAGCGATACCGGGGAGCTGTTTTTT. As protein: CASTGTSDTGELFF.

The chain links TRBV7-8 to TRBJ1-2; weak D call: TRBD1 (5 bases). The V and J ends lost 1 base and 4 bases respectively, with 13 bases between them. Germline V CDR1 and CDR2: SGHVS, FQNEAQ. This CDR3 has 15 amino acids. The DNA of the CDR3 is TGTGCCAGCAGCTTAGGCAGGGAAGTGGGCTATGGCTACACCTTC. It is translated as CASSLGREVGYGYTF.

The V gene is TRBV6-1, the J gene TRBJ2-5, with D possibly being TRBD2 (6 bases). Germline V gene sequence: CDR1 MNHNS, CDR2 SASEGT. The CDR3 runs 13 residues. V lost 6 bases and J 2 bases, leaving 10 bases between the germline ends. The CDR3 region has the DNA TGTGCCAGCAGCCGGGACTTACAAGAGACCCAGTACTTC. Its protein product is CASSRDLQETQYF.

This CDR3 reads CASRGSRDSYEQYF. The CDR3 DNA is TGTGCCAGCAGAGGGAGTAGGGATTCCTACGAGCAGTACTTC. This chain joins TRBV5-5 and TRBJ2-7, with a tentative D call TRBD2 (5 bases). This CDR3 contains 14 residues. Germline V gene sequence: CDR1 SGHKS, CDR2 YYEKEE (reference sequence). Trimming cost V 5 bases and J 1 base, with 13 bases left between them.

This rearrangement joins TRBV18 to TRBJ2-3; TRBD2 agrees at 9 bases. Germline CDR1 is KGHSH and CDR2 is LQKENI. V gave up 3 bases and J gave up 2 bases; unmatched junction bases: 6. The CDR3 is made up of 16 amino acids. CDR3 region: CASSPLAGFSTDTQYF. Here the CDR3 DNA reads TGTGCCAGCTCACCTCTAGCGGGGTTTTCCACAGATACGCAGTATTTT.

This clone was recorded a few times. The chain combines TRBV9 with TRBJ2-6; 7 positions match TRBD1. V dropped 0 bases and J dropped 4; count of bases not matched to a gene: 4. Germline V gives CDR1 SGDLS, CDR2 YYNGEE. The CDR3 consists of 16 residues. CDR3 in amino acids: CASSVEGARGANVLTF. Here the CDR3 DNA reads TGTGCCAGCAGCGTAGAGGGGGCTAGAGGGGCCAACGTCCTGACTTTC.